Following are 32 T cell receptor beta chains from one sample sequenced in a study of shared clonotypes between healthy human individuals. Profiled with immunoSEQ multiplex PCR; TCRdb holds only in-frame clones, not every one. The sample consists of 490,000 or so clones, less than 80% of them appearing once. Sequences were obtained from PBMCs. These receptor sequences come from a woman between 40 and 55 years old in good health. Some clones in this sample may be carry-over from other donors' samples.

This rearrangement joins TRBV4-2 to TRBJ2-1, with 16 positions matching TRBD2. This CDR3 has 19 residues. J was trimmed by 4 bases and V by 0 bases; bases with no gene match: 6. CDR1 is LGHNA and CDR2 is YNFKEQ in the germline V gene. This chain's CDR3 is CASSQEGGLAGGVYNEQFF. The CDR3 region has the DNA TGTGCCAGCAGCCAAGAGGGGGGACTAGCGGGAGGGGTTTACAATGAGCAGTTCTTC.

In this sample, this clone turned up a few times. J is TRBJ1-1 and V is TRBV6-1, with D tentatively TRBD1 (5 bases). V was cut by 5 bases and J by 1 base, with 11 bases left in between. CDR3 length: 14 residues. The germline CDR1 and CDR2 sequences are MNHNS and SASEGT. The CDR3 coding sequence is TGTGCCAGCAGTTCCTGGGGCTGGAACACTGAAGCTTTCTTT. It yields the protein CASSSWGWNTEAFF.

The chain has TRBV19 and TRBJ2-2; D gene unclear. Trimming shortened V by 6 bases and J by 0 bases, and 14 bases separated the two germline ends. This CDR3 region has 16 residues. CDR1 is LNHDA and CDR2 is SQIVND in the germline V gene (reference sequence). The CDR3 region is CASSPLGVTNTGELFF. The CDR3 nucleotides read TGTGCCAGTAGCCCACTGGGCGTAACGAACACCGGGGAGCTGTTTTTT.

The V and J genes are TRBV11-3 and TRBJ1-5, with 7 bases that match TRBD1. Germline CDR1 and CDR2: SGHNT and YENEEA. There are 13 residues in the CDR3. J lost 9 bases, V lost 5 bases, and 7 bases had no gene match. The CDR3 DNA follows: TGTGCCAGCAGCCATACACAGGGGTGGCCCCAGCATTTT. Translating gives CASSHTQGWPQHF.

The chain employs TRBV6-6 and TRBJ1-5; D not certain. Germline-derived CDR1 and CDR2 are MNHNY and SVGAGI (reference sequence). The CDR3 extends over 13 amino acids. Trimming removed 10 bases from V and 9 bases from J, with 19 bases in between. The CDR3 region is CATSDPLRGPQHF. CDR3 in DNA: TGTGCCACTTCGGACCCCCTACGAGGGCCCCAGCATTTT.

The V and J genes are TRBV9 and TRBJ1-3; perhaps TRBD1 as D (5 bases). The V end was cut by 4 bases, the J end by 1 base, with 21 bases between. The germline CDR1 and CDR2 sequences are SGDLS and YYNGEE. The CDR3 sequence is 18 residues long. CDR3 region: CASSKRGRTEQSGNTIYF. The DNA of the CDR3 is TGTGCCAGCAGCAAGAGGGGCCGGACCGAGCAATCTGGAAACACCATATATTTT.

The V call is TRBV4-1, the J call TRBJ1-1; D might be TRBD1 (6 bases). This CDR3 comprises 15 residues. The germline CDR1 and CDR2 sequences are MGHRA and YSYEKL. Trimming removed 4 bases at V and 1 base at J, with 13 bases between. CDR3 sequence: CASSLLGQSNTEAFF. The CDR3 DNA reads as TGCGCCAGCAGCCTTTTGGGACAATCGAACACTGAAGCTTTCTTT.

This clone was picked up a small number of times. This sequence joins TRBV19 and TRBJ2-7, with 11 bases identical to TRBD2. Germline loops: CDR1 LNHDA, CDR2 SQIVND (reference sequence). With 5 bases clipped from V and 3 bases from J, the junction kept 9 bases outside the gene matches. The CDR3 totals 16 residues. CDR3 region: CASSLQLAGDIYEQYF. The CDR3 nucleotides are TGTGCCAGTAGTCTACAACTAGCGGGAGATATCTACGAGCAGTACTTC.

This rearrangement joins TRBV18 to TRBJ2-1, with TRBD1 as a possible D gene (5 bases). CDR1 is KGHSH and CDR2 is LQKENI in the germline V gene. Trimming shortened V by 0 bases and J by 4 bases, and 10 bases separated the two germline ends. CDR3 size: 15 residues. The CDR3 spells CASSPPARAYNEQFF. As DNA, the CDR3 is TGTGCCAGCTCACCACCGGCCAGGGCTTACAATGAGCAGTTCTTC.

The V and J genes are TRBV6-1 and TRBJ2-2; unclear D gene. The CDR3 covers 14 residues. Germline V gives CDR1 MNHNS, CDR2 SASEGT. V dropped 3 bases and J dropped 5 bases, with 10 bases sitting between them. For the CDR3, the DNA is TGTGCCAGCAGTGAGACCATGAGAACCGGGGAGCTGTTTTTT. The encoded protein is CASSETMRTGELFF.

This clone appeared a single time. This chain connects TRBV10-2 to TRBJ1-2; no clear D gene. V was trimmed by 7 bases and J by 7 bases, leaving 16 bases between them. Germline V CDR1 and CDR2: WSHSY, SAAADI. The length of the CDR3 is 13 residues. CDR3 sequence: CASTPDGAAGYTF. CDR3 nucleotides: TGCGCCAGCACTCCCGACGGCGCGGCTGGCTACACCTTC.

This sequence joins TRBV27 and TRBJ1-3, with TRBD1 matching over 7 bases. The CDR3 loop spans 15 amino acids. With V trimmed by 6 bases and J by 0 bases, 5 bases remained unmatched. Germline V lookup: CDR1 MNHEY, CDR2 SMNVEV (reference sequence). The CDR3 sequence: CASSPGQVSGNTIYF. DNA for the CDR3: TGTGCCAGCAGCCCTGGACAGGTCTCTGGAAACACCATATATTTT.

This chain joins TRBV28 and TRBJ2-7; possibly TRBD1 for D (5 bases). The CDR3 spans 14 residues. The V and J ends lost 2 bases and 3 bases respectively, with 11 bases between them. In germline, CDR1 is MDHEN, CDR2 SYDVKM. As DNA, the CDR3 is TGTGCCAGCAGTTTAAGTGACAGAAGCTACGAGCAGTACTTC. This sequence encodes CASSLSDRSYEQYF.

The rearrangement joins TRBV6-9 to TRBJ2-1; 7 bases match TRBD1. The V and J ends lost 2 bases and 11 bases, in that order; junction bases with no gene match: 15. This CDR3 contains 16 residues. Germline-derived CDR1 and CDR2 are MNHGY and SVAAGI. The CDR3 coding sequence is TGTGCCAGCAGTTATCGTGGGAAGGGGGCCTTCGATAAGCAGTTCTTC. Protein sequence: CASSYRGKGAFDKQFF.

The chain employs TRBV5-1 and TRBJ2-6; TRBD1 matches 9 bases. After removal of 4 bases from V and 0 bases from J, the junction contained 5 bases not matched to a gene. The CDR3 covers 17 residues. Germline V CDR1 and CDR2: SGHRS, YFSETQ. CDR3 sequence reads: CASSPGTGRSGANVLTF. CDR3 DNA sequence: TGCGCCAGCAGCCCCGGGACAGGGCGCTCTGGGGCCAACGTCCTGACTTTC.

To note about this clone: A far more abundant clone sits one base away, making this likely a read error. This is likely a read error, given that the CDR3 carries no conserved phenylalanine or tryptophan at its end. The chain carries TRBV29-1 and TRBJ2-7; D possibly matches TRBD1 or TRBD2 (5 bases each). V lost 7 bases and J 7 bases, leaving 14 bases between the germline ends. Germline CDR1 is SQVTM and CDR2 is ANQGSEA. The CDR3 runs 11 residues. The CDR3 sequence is CSGGQGGEQYL. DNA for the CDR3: TGCAGCGGCGGACAAGGAGGTGAGCAGTACCTC.

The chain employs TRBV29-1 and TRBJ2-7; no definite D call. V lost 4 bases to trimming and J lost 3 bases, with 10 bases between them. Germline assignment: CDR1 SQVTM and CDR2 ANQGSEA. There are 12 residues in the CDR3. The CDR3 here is CSVAVGYYEQYF. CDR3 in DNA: TGCAGCGTTGCGGTGGGCTACTACGAGCAGTACTTC.

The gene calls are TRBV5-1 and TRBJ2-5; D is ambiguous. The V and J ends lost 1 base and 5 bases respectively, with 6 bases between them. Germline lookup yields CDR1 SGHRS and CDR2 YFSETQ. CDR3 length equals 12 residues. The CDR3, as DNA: TGCGCCAGCAGCTTGACCGGGGAGACCCAGTACTTC. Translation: CASSLTGETQYF.

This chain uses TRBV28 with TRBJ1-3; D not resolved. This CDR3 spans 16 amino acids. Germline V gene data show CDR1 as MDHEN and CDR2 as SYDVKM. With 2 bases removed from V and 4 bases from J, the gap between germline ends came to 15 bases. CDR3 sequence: CASSLDARARGNTIYF. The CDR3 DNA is TGTGCCAGCAGTTTAGACGCCCGGGCGCGGGGAAACACCATATATTTT.

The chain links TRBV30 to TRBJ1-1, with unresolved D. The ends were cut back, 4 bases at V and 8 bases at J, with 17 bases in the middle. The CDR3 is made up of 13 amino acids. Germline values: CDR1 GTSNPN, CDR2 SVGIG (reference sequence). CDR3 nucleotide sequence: TGTGCCTGGAAGGCTGGTTTTGACAAGGAAGCTTTCTTT. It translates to CAWKAGFDKEAFF.

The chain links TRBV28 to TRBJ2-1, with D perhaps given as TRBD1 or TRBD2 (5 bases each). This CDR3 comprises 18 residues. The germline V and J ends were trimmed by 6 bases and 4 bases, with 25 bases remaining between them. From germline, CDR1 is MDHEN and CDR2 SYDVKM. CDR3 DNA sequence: TGTGCCAGCAGGGATTTCGGGTGGGAGACAGAAAAATACAATGAGCAGTTCTTC. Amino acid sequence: CASRDFGWETEKYNEQFF.

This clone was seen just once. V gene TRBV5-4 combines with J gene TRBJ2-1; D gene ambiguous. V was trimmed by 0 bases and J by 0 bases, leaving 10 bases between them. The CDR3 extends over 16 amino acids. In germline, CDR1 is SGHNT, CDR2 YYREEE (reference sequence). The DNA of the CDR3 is TGTGCCAGCAGCTTGGGCAACTACTACTCCTACAATGAGCAGTTCTTC. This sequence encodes CASSLGNYYSYNEQFF.

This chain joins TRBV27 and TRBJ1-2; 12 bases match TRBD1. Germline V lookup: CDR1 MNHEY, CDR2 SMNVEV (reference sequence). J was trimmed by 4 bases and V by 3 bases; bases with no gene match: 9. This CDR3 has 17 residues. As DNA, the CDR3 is TGTGCCAGCAGTTTTTCCCCCCGGGACAGGGGGCCCTATGGCTACACCTTC. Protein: CASSFSPRDRGPYGYTF.

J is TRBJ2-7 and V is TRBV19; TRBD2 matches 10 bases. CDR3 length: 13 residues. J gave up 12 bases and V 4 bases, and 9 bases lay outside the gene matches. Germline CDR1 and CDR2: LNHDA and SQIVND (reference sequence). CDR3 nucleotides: TGTGCCAGTAGTACGGGACTAGCGAACACCATGTACTTC. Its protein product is CASSTGLANTMYF.

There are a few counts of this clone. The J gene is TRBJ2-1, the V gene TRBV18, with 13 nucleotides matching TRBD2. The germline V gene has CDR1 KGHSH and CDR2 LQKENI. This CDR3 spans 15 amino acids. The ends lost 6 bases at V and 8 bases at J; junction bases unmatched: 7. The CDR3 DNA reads TGTGCCAGCTCCCTGACTAGCGGGAGGTCGTATGAGCAGTTCTTC. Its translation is CASSLTSGRSYEQFF.

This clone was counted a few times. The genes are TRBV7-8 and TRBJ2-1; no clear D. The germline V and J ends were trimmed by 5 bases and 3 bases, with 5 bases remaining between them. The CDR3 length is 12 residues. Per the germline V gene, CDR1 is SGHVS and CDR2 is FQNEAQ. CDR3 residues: CASSRFYNEQFF. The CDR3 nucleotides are TGTGCCAGCAGCCGATTCTACAATGAGCAGTTCTTC.

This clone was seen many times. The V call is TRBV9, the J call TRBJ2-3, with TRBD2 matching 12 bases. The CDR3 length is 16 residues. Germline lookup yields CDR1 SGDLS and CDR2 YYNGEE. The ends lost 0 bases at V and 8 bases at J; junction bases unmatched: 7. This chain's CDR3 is CASSVAATSGSGTQYF. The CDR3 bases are TGTGCCAGCAGCGTAGCAGCGACTAGCGGGAGCGGTACGCAGTATTTT.

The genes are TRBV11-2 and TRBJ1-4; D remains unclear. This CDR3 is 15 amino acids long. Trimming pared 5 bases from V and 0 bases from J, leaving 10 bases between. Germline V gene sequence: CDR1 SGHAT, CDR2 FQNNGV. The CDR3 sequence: CASSLYSATNEKLFF. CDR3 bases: TGTGCCAGCAGCCTTTACAGTGCAACTAATGAAAAACTGTTTTTT.

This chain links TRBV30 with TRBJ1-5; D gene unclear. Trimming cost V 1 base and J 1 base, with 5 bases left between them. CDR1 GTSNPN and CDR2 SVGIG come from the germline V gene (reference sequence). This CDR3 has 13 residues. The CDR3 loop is CAWSEDSNQPQHF. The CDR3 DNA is TGTGCCTGGAGTGAGGACAGCAATCAGCCCCAGCATTTT.

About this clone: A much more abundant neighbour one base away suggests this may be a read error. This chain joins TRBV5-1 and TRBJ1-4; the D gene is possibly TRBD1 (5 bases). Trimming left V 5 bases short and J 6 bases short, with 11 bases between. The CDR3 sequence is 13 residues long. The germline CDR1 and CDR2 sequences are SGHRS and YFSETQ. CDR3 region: CASRDGADEKLFF. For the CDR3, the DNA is TGCGCCAGCAGGGACGGGGCAGATGAAAAACTGTTTTTT. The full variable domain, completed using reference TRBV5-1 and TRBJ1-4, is KAGVTQTPRYLIKTRGQQVTLSCSPISGHRSVSWYQQTPGQGLQFLFEYFSETQRNKGNFPGRFSGRQFSNSRSEMNVSTLELGDSALYLCASRDGADEKLFFGSGTQLSVL.

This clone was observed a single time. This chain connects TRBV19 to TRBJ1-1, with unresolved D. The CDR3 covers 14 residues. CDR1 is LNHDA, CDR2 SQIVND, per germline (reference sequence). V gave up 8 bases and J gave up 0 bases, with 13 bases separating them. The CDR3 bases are TGTGCCAGTGTAGACACCGAGATGAACACTGAAGCTTTCTTT. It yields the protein CASVDTEMNTEAFF.

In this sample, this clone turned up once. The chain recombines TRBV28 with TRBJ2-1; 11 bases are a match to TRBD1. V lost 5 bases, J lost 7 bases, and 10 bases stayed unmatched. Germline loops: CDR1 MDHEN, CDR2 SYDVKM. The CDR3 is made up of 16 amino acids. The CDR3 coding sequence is TGTGCCAGCAGTCCTCTGGACAGGGGGCTACGAAATGAGCAGTTCTTC. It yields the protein CASSPLDRGLRNEQFF.